These T cell receptor beta chains were read from a single sample in a study of CD8 T cells in ankylosing spondylitis. TCRdb processed the 5' RACE reads anew with MiXCR; each CDR3 protein has one entry. The sample records around 180,000 distinct CDR3 sequences, over 10% being singletons. Input material: blood, either unsorted or a sorted T cell fraction (not recorded which). These receptors all stem from a female donor with ankylosing spondylitis or in good health (not recorded which). Both conserved end residues are trimmed from each CDR3. The order of the fields is V gene, CDR3 protein.

>TRBV19
ASSLGWDTEAF
>TRBV7-9
ASSWDDFGYT
>TRBV28
ASSLVGGRGSYNEQF
>TRBV20-1
SAMLLRSGGLGLNEQF
>TRBV28
ASTGAGTGNTEAF
>TRBV12-3/TRBV12-4
ASSTNRGESGGYT
>TRBV9
ASLGSARGYT
>TRBV6-1
ASSRQGARIVYGYT
>TRBV20-1
SASRQGFYEQY
>TRBV4-1
ASSQMNTGELF
>TRBV12-3/TRBV12-4
ASSRVLYGYT